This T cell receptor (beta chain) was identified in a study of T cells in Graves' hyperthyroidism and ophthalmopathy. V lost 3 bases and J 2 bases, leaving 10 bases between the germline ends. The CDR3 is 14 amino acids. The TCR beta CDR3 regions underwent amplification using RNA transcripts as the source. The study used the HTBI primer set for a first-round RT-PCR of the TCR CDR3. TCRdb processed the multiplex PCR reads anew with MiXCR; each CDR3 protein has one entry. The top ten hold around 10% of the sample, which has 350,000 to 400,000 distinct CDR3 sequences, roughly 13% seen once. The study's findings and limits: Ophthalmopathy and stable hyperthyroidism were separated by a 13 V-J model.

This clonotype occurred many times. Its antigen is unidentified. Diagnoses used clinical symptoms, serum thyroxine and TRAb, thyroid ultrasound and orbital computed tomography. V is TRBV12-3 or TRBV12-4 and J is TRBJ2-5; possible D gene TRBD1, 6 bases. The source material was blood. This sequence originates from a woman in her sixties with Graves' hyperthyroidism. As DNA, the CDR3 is TGTGCCAGCAGTTTCTGGGACAAGCAAGAGACCCAGTACTTC. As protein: CASSFWDKQETQYF.